The rows below give T cell receptor beta chains drawn from one sample of a study of cytomegalovirus exposure and HLA in healthy donors. Here immunoSEQ multiplex PCR was the method, and the copy in TCRdb shows in-frame clones only, minus some. The sample records about 200,000 clones, 60% to 85% being singletons. The sequencing input was PBMCs. These receptor sequences come from a man aged 35 to 55 in good health and CMV-seronegative. Each CDR3 is given without its conserved first and last residue. Each record gives: clone size, V gene, CDR3 protein. The size entry is marked missing in some rows and otherwise reads once, few, many or a size class.

- | TRBV7-7 | ASSLSARSTDTQY
- | TRBV19 | ASSGRGVLYLMQEPQH
once | TRBV6-5 | ASSYPTGVGTYEQY
- | TRBV4-1 | ASSRTTGNTEAF
- | TRBV6-1 | ASSEAYSRPYNEQF
- | TRBV7-2 | ASSLNRGGSPLH
- | TRBV14 | ASSQDSRVYGYT
- | TRBV18 | ASSPPKLAGGYTGELF
few | TRBV9 | ASSPGGQDEQY
- | TRBV7-2 | ASSNNRNTDTQY
- | TRBV6-5 | ASRGTSGGGTQY
once | TRBV7-8 | ASSPTEQRTDTQY
- | TRBV5-8 | ASSLGQGRTTQY
few | TRBV2 | AGQGLDYGYT
few | TRBV5-6 | ASSSGQGYYGYT
- | TRBV6-1 | ASSEAETGYQPQH
- | TRBV4-1 | ASSQGTTYEQY
- | TRBV10-2 | ASSEAQGPSYEQY
once | TRBV15 | AASARDRGIDEQF